Below, 22 T cell receptor beta chains from the same sample are listed, as sequenced in a study of Graves' ophthalmopathy and Graves' hyperthyroidism. The sequenced template was RNA, covering the TCR beta CDR3 region. Second-round multiplex PCR came after first-round RT-PCR with HTBI primers. A single record per CDR3 protein comes from TCRdb applying MiXCR to the multiplex PCR reads. The table has about 620,000 distinct CDR3 sequences, 22% seen once. The sample was peripheral blood. These receptor sequences come from a woman younger than 30 with stable Graves' hyperthyroidism. Some clones in this sample may be carry-over from other donors' samples.

Ten or more counts support this clonotype. The chain employs TRBV2 and TRBJ1-2; TRBD1 matches at 7 bases. Germline V CDR1 and CDR2: SNHLY, FYNNEI. With 1 base clipped from V and 4 bases from J, the junction kept 3 bases outside the gene matches. This CDR3 has 14 amino acids. The CDR3 DNA sequence: TGTGCCAGCAGTGAAGGGGACAGTCTCTATGGCTACACCTTC. This encodes CASSEGDSLYGYTF.

The chain carries TRBV12-3 or TRBV12-4 and TRBJ2-6, with D unresolved. This CDR3 region has 16 residues. Trimming took off 1 base at V and 2 bases at J, with 9 bases between the two ends. In DNA, the CDR3 is TGTGCCAGCAGTTTAGTCCTCCAGGCTGGGGCCAACGTCCTGACTTTC. Its protein is CASSLVLQAGANVLTF.

The rearrangement joins TRBV20-1 to TRBJ1-6; 7 nucleotides line up with TRBD1. The CDR3 sequence is 13 residues long. The germline CDR1 and CDR2 sequences are DFQATT and SNEGSKA (reference sequence). V was pared by 3 bases and J by 8 bases, with 4 bases of the junction left unmatched. The CDR3 protein is CSASRGRDSPLHF. The CDR3 DNA follows: TGCAGTGCTAGCAGGGGGAGGGATTCACCCCTCCACTTT.

The table lists this clonotype with many counts. A much bigger clone sits one base away, suggesting this may be a read error. The V and J genes are TRBV6-1 and TRBJ2-4; TRBD1 might be the D (6 bases). CDR3 length equals 13 residues. Germline V CDR1 and CDR2: MNHNS, SASEGT. The CDR3 region has the DNA TGTGCCAGCAGTGAACACAGGGATGGCATTAAGTACTTC. Protein: CASSEHRDGIKYF.

This clonotype was counted ten times or more. V and J are TRBV6-5 and TRBJ1-6; TRBD1 agrees at 8 bases. Germline loops: CDR1 MNHEY, CDR2 SVGAGI. This CDR3 spans 15 amino acids. V trimming: 2 bases; J trimming: 8 bases; junction bases outside the gene matches: 5. Here the CDR3 DNA reads TGTGCCAGCAGTTACGTTGGGACAGGAGATTCACCCCTCCACTTT. Translating gives CASSYVGTGDSPLHF.

At least ten counts were recorded for this clonotype. V and J are TRBV10-3 and TRBJ1-3; D remains unclear. Trimming removed 2 bases at V and 0 bases at J, with 11 bases between. Germline CDR1 reads ENHRY; CDR2 reads SYGVKD. This CDR3 is 16 amino acids long. The CDR3 DNA sequence: TGTGCCATCAGTGAGCCCGGTGACTTCTCTGGAAACACCATATATTTT. Translated, it gives CAISEPGDFSGNTIYF.

V gene TRBV27 combines with J gene TRBJ2-7; no clear D gene. Trimming pared 6 bases from V and 2 bases from J, leaving 8 bases between. There are 12 residues in the CDR3. Germline-derived CDR1 and CDR2 are MNHEY and SMNVEV (reference sequence). The CDR3, as DNA: TGTGCCAGCAGCAATGACCCCTACGAGCAGTACTTC. Its protein product is CASSNDPYEQYF.

This clonotype appeared a few times. The gene calls are TRBV7-8 and TRBJ2-2; either TRBD1 or TRBD2 may fit D (5 bases each). Trimming shortened V by 1 base and J by 4 bases, and 16 bases separated the two germline ends. Germline loops: CDR1 SGHVS, CDR2 FQNEAQ. This CDR3 contains 17 residues. The CDR3 reads CASSLVRDPRITGELFF. The DNA for the CDR3 is TGTGCCAGCAGCTTAGTTAGGGACCCGAGGATCACCGGGGAGCTGTTTTTT.

This clonotype was counted many times. The chain recombines TRBV4-1 with TRBJ2-7; D remains unclear. Germline CDR1 MGHRA, CDR2 YSYEKL. Trimming removed 1 base from V and 7 bases from J, with 8 bases in between. The CDR3 is 12 amino acids. The CDR3 spells CASSQGPGEQYF. The CDR3, as DNA: TGCGCCAGCAGCCAAGGTCCGGGTGAGCAGTACTTC.

In its sample, this clonotype was seen a few times. This chain links TRBV3-1 with TRBJ1-5; D ambiguous. The CDR3 spans 13 residues. V dropped 4 bases and J dropped 5 bases, with 9 bases sitting between them. Germline V CDR1 and CDR2: LGHDT, YNNKEL (reference sequence). CDR3 sequence reads: CASSPTTDQPQHF. The CDR3 DNA sequence: TGTGCCAGCAGCCCTACAACAGATCAGCCCCAGCATTTT.

This sequence joins TRBV20-1 and TRBJ1-6, with unresolved D. Germline CDR1 and CDR2: DFQATT and SNEGSKA (reference sequence). The ends were cut back, 2 bases at V and 6 bases at J, with 11 bases in the middle. The CDR3 covers 14 residues. CDR3 region: CSARSGNGNSPLHF. The CDR3 nucleotides are TGCAGTGCTAGATCCGGGAACGGTAATTCACCCCTCCACTTT.

The chain carries TRBV12-3 or TRBV12-4 and TRBJ2-2; D gene unclear. Trimming stripped 6 bases from V and 6 bases from J, with 14 bases between. The CDR3 is 14 residues long. The CDR3 sequence: CASSPTALAGELFF. The CDR3 coding sequence is TGTGCCAGCAGCCCAACGGCCTTGGCCGGGGAGCTGTTTTTT.

This clonotype was observed many times. The CDR3 sequence: CASSVDGSHSYEQYF. CDR3 coding DNA: TGTGCCAGCAGTGTGGACGGCTCCCACTCCTACGAGCAGTACTTC. This chain joins TRBV6-1 and TRBJ2-7; D call uncertain. The V gene's germline CDR1 is MNHNS and CDR2 SASEGT. V lost 4 bases and J lost 0, with 13 bases in between. This CDR3 is 15 amino acids long.

The chain uses TRBV28 and TRBJ1-6; D is uncertain. Germline V gives CDR1 MDHEN, CDR2 SYDVKM. This CDR3 contains 15 residues. The V gene lost 3 bases and the J gene lost 6 bases, with 12 bases spanning the gap. The CDR3 DNA follows: TGTGCCAGCAGTTTGTTGGGGAAGAGTAATTCACCCCTCCACTTT. As protein: CASSLLGKSNSPLHF.

This clonotype was seen repeatedly, ten times or more. CDR3 amino acids: CASSYPQRGQETQYF. The CDR3 region has the DNA TGTGCCAGCAGTTACCCTCAGCGGGGTCAAGAGACCCAGTACTTC. This chain uses TRBV6-5 with TRBJ2-5; 7 bases are shared with TRBD2. This CDR3 has 15 amino acids. V dropped 2 bases and J dropped 2; count of bases not matched to a gene: 5. CDR1 is MNHEY, CDR2 SVGAGI, per germline.

This sequence joins TRBV6-1 and TRBJ1-2; tentative D call: TRBD1 (6 bases). The CDR3 has 14 amino acids. Deletions cut 3 bases from V and 6 bases from J, with 14 bases between. Looked up from germline, CDR1 is MNHNS and CDR2 is SASEGT. The CDR3 coding sequence is TGTGCCAGCAGTGAGGTGGGGGGGGCAGATGGCTACACCTTC. It translates to CASSEVGGADGYTF.

This clonotype was observed at least ten times. The CDR3 DNA reads as TGTGCCTGGAGTGCCCTTCGGGGGCGCCATAGCAATCAGCCCCAGCATTTT. Residues: CAWSALRGRHSNQPQHF. The rearrangement joins TRBV30 to TRBJ1-5; the D gene is possibly TRBD1 (6 bases). V was shortened by 1 base and J by 0 bases, with 16 bases between the two germline ends. Germline CDR1 and CDR2: GTSNPN and SVGIG (reference sequence). This CDR3 region has 17 residues.

This clonotype has ten or more counts. V gene TRBV20-1 combines with J gene TRBJ1-1; 7 nucleotides align to TRBD1. Germline lookup yields CDR1 DFQATT and CDR2 SNEGSKA (reference sequence). This CDR3 spans 13 amino acids. Trimming removed 4 bases from V and 1 base from J; junction bases left unmatched: 3. CDR3 DNA sequence: TGCAGTGCTAAAAGGACAGGGAACACTGAAGCTTTCTTT. Its translation: CSAKRTGNTEAFF.

V is TRBV20-1 and J is TRBJ2-5; tentatively, D is TRBD1 or TRBD2 (6 bases each). With the DNA end fitting TRBJ2-7 better, the J assignment may be wrong. The CDR3 consists of 13 residues. Germline V CDR1 and CDR2: DFQATT, SNEGSKA (reference sequence). CDR3 loop: CSAEGGLSYEQYF. DNA of the CDR3: TGCAGTGCTGAGGGGGGCCTATCCTACGAGCAGTACTTC.

In its sample, this clonotype was seen a few times. V usage is TRBV14 and J usage is TRBJ1-2; the match to TRBD1 covers 7 bases. The germline V gene has CDR1 SGHDN and CDR2 FVKESK. V lost 4 bases, J lost 3 bases, and 8 bases stayed unmatched. The CDR3 extends over 15 amino acids. The DNA of the CDR3 is TGTGCCAGCAGCCCGGGACAGAATCCCCACTATGGCTACACCTTC. This encodes CASSPGQNPHYGYTF.

This clonotype appeared many times. The chain employs TRBV7-2 and TRBJ2-7; D possibly corresponds to TRBD2 (5 bases). V shed 5 bases and J shed 7 bases, with 15 bases lying between them. The CDR3 has 13 residues. CDR1 SGHTA and CDR2 FQGNSA come from the germline V gene. This CDR3 reads CASSPASRAEQYF. In DNA, the CDR3 is TGTGCCAGCAGCCCCGCCTCGCGGGCGGAGCAGTACTTC.

This clonotype was seen ten or more times. This chain links TRBV6-1 with TRBJ1-3; unclear D gene. The CDR3 contains 16 residues. Between the trimmed V and J ends, which lost 0 bases and 0 bases, there was a span of 9 bases. Germline assignment: CDR1 MNHNS and CDR2 SASEGT. CDR3 in amino acids: CASSEASQISGNTIYF. In DNA, the CDR3 is TGTGCCAGCAGTGAAGCTAGTCAGATCTCTGGAAACACCATATATTTT.